A selection of T cell receptor beta chains follows, all from one sample in a study of CD8 T cells in Susac syndrome. TCRdb ran MiXCR on the immunoSEQ multiplex PCR reads and lists one entry per CDR3 protein. The table records about 140,000 distinct CDR3 sequences, 85% to 95% of them present only once. The sequenced material came from CD4+ T cells from PBMCs. The receptor set was obtained from a human donor with multiple sclerosis. Each CDR3 is given with its conserved first and last residue. D genes are given only for firm matches. Expanded clones are given a class, and other clones once, few, many or no size at all.

J gene | clone size | V gene | D gene | CDR3 protein | CDR3 DNA
TRBJ1-3 | - | TRBV9 | TRBD1 | CASSVYGTGLSGNTIYF | TGTGCCAGCAGCGTATACGGGACAGGGCTCTCTGGAAACACCATATATTTT
TRBJ2-5 | - | TRBV19 | - | CASKEETQYF | TGTGCCAGTAAAGAAGAGACCCAGTACTTC
TRBJ1-2 | - | TRBV6-2/TRBV6-3 | TRBD1 | CASSYLDRVEGYTF | TGTGCCAGCAGTTATTTAGACAGGGTAGAGGGCTACACCTTC
TRBJ2-1 | - | TRBV27 | - | CASSFRVTLYNEQFF | TGTGCCAGCAGTTTCAGGGTAACGTTATACAATGAGCAGTTCTTC
TRBJ1-5 | - | TRBV12-3/TRBV12-4 | TRBD1 | CASWDGTENQPQHF | TGTGCCAGCTGGGACGGGACAGAGAATCAGCCCCAGCATTTT
TRBJ1-5 | - | TRBV20-1 | - | CSARVNSNQPQHF | TGCAGTGCTAGAGTAAATAGCAATCAGCCCCAGCATTTT
TRBJ2-1 | once | TRBV27 | - | CASSRGRGSNNEQFF | TGTGCCAGCAGTCGAGGGAGGGGGTCTAACAATGAGCAGTTCTTC
TRBJ2-3 | - | TRBV24-1 | TRBD2 | CATSEPGLAGDFTDTQYF | TGTGCCACCAGTGAGCCCGGACTAGCGGGGGACTTCACAGATACGCAGTATTTT
TRBJ2-1 | - | TRBV12-3/TRBV12-4 | TRBD2 | CASSFGAGVYNEQFF | TGTGCCAGCAGTTTCGGAGCGGGGGTCTACAATGAGCAGTTCTTC
TRBJ2-7 | - | TRBV7-9 | TRBD1 | CASSTGQMNEQYF | TGTGCCAGCAGCACGGGACAGATGAACGAGCAGTACTTC
TRBJ2-1 | - | TRBV27 | - | CASSWRDGANEQFF | TGTGCCAGCAGTTGGCGGGACGGGGCCAATGAGCAGTTCTTC
TRBJ2-2 | - | TRBV5-4 | - | CASSLADGAPTGELFF | TGTGCCAGCAGCTTGGCTGACGGGGCCCCCACCGGGGAGCTGTTTTTT
TRBJ2-3 | few | TRBV5-1 | - | CASSLRGDTDTQYF | TGCGCCAGCAGCTTGCGAGGGGACACAGATACGCAGTATTTT
TRBJ1-3 | - | TRBV4-1 | - | CASSQQGSGNTIYF | TGCGCCAGCAGCCAACAAGGCTCTGGAAACACCATATATTTT
TRBJ1-5 | - | TRBV27 | TRBD1 | CASSPDRAYQPQHF | TGTGCCAGCAGCCCCGACAGGGCTTATCAGCCCCAGCATTTT
TRBJ1-1 | - | TRBV9 | TRBD1 | CASSVRGQGSIMNTEAFF | TGTGCCAGCAGCGTACGCGGACAGGGCTCGATCATGAACACTGAAGCTTTCTTT
TRBJ2-3 | - | TRBV7-8 | - | CASTNVGGRNTQYF | TGTGCCAGCACAAATGTAGGGGGAAGGAATACGCAGTATTTT
TRBJ1-5 | - | TRBV7-9 | - | CASSFVGNSNQPQHF | TGTGCCAGCAGCTTCGTAGGGAATAGCAATCAGCCCCAGCATTTT
TRBJ1-2 | - | TRBV5-4 | - | CASSLDRAGGYTF | TGTGCCAGCAGCTTGGACCGGGCCGGAGGCTACACCTTC
TRBJ2-3 | - | TRBV15 | TRBD2 | CATSRYTRIAGGPDTQYF | TGTGCCACCAGCAGATACACCAGGATAGCGGGGGGGCCCGATACGCAGTATTTT
TRBJ1-1 | - | TRBV24-1 | - | CAGRGGNTEAFF | TGTGCCGGGCGAGGGGGGAACACTGAAGCTTTCTTT
TRBJ2-1 | - | TRBV7-9 | TRBD2 | CASRPTSGLWNEQFF | TGTGCCAGCAGGCCGACTAGCGGGCTGTGGAATGAGCAGTTCTTC
TRBJ1-6 | - | TRBV20-1 | TRBD1 | CSARTTGTGINSPLHF | TGCAGTGCTAGAACCACCGGGACAGGGATTAATTCACCCCTCCACTTT
TRBJ2-7 | - | TRBV5-1 | TRBD1 | CASSPGQGIHEQYF | TGCGCCAGCTCTCCGGGACAGGGTATCCACGAGCAGTACTTC
TRBJ1-5 | - | TRBV28 | TRBD1 | CASRSRDSSNQPQHF | TGTGCCAGCAGATCTCGGGACAGTAGCAATCAGCCCCAGCATTTT
TRBJ1-5 | - | TRBV12-3/TRBV12-4 | - | CARALGCGANQPQHF | TGTGCCAGGGCCTTAGGGTGTGGGGCGAATCAGCCCCAGCATTTT
TRBJ1-2 | - | TRBV5-1 | - | CASSLGQMNYGYTF | TGCGCCAGCAGCTTGGGACAGATGAACTATGGCTACACCTTC
TRBJ1-4 | - | TRBV30 | - | CAWSPPDMKEKLFF | TGTGCCTGGAGTCCTCCGGACATGAAGGAAAAACTGTTTTTT
TRBJ1-1 | - | TRBV7-9 | - | CASSLNRLTEAFF | TGTGCCAGCAGCTTAAACCGTCTCACTGAAGCTTTCTTT
TRBJ1-2 | - | TRBV20-1 | - | CSAIPYRGFTNYGYTF | TGCAGTGCTATTCCTTACAGAGGATTCACTAACTATGGCTACACCTTC
TRBJ1-1 | - | TRBV6-1 | - | CASSEQGYTEAFF | TGTGCCAGCAGTGAACAGGGCTACACTGAAGCTTTCTTT
TRBJ2-3 | - | TRBV6-5 | - | CASSYKRATTDTQYF | TGTGCCAGCAGTTATAAGCGGGCAACCACAGATACGCAGTATTTT
TRBJ2-1 | - | TRBV28 | TRBD1 | CASSQPATGVGEQFF | TGTGCCAGCAGTCAGCCGGCGACAGGGGTCGGCGAGCAGTTCTTC
TRBJ2-5 | - | TRBV20-1 | - | CSARDRVKQETQYF | TGCAGTGCTAGAGATCGGGTTAAACAAGAGACCCAGTACTTC
TRBJ1-1 | - | TRBV5-1 | - | CASSVTVNTEAFF | TGCGCCAGCAGCGTGACAGTGAACACTGAAGCTTTCTTT
TRBJ2-3 | - | TRBV4-1 | TRBD2 | CASSQDPGLALGDTQYF | TGCGCCAGCAGCCAGGACCCAGGACTAGCTTTGGGAGATACGCAGTATTTT
TRBJ2-1 | - | TRBV27 | - | CASGTPLSAIWFF | TGTGCCAGCGGAACACCCCTCTCGGCTATTTGGTTCTTC
TRBJ2-5 | - | TRBV25-1 | TRBD1 | CASSARGTRGETQYF | TGTGCCAGCAGTGCCAGGGGGACCAGGGGAGAGACCCAGTACTTC
TRBJ1-4 | - | TRBV29-1 | - | CSVETGPRAKNCFF | -
TRBJ2-7 | - | TRBV28 | - | CASRVRRTRGGEQYF | TGTGCCAGCAGAGTCCGGCGAACCCGGGGAGGTGAGCAGTACTTC
TRBJ1-1 | - | TRBV20-1 | TRBD1 | CSAHRGRWTEAFF | TGCAGTGCTCACAGGGGGCGCTGGACTGAAGCTTTCTTT
TRBJ2-7 | - | TRBV10-3 | TRBD1 | CAISEQTGSYEQYF | TGTGCCATCAGTGAACAGACAGGGTCCTACGAGCAGTACTTC
TRBJ1-1 | - | TRBV20-1 | TRBD1 | CSAPGTDFKAFF | TGCAGTGCTCCTGGGACAGACTTTAAAGCTTTCTTT
TRBJ1-5 | - | TRBV30 | - | CAWRGTAGQPQHF | TGTGCCTGGAGGGGGACGGCTGGTCAGCCCCAGCATTTT
TRBJ2-5 | - | TRBV24-1 | - | CATSELKGGIGTQYF | TGTGCCACCAGTGAACTTAAGGGGGGTATCGGGACCCAGTACTTC
TRBJ2-2 | - | TRBV27 | - | CASRSDQYTGELFF | TGTGCCAGCAGATCGGATCAGTACACCGGGGAGCTGTTTTTT
TRBJ2-5 | - | TRBV6-6 | - | CASSGGTYRETQYF | TGTGCCAGCAGTGGCGGGACATACCGGGAGACCCAGTACTTC
TRBJ1-1 | - | TRBV27 | - | CASNQQLGGGGTEAFF | TGTGCCAGCAACCAGCAGCTGGGTGGGGGCGGAACTGAAGCTTTCTTT
TRBJ2-7 | - | TRBV12-3/TRBV12-4 | TRBD1 | CASSGGQGASEQYF | TGTGCCAGCAGTGGGGGACAGGGGGCAAGCGAGCAGTACTTC
TRBJ2-3 | - | TRBV20-1 | TRBD1 | CSARGAGGDTQYF | TGCAGTGCTAGGGGCGCAGGGGGAGATACGCAGTATTTT
TRBJ1-6 | few | TRBV9 | TRBD1 | CASSVEAGGGSPLHF | TGTGCCAGCAGCGTAGAGGCAGGGGGTGGATCACCCCTCCACTTT
TRBJ1-1 | - | TRBV12-3/TRBV12-4 | - | CASIGASEAFF | TGTGCCAGCATAGGGGCCTCTGAAGCTTTCTTT
TRBJ2-3 | - | TRBV4-3 | - | CASSQEAGDTDTQYF | TGCGCCAGCAGCCAAGAGGCAGGGGACACAGATACGCAGTATTTT
TRBJ1-1 | - | TRBV30 | - | CAWSSLGPSRAFF | TGTGCCTGGAGCTCTCTGGGACCAAGCAGAGCTTTCTTT